Below are 22 T cell receptor beta chains sequenced from a single sample in a study of blood T cell repertoires in COVID-19. TCRdb keeps only in-frame clones here, not all; method: immunoSEQ multiplex PCR. Of approximately 270,000 clones in the sample, 70% to 90% were seen once. Source material: PBMCs or T cells enriched from blood (not recorded which). These receptors originate from a woman in her 50s who had recovered from COVID-19.

The chain links TRBV6-5 to TRBJ2-1; D might be TRBD1 (5 bases). From germline, CDR1 is MNHEY and CDR2 SVGAGI. V was cut by 3 bases and J by 10 bases, with 13 bases left in between. CDR3 length equals 13 residues. CDR3: CASSYTTNREQFF. The CDR3, as DNA: TGTGCCAGCAGTTATACCACAAACAGGGAGCAGTTCTTC.

The chain couples TRBV5-4 to TRBJ2-7; 10 positions match TRBD1. This CDR3 comprises 15 residues. Germline CDR1 is SGHNT and CDR2 is YYREEE (reference sequence). V lost 4 bases to trimming and J lost 4 bases; unmatched junction nucleotides: 8. This CDR3 reads CASSVGQGFEYEQYF. In DNA, the CDR3 is TGTGCCAGCAGCGTGGGACAGGGGTTTGAATACGAGCAGTACTTC. Complete variable domain (other parts from reference TRBV5-4 and TRBJ2-7): ETGVTQSPTHLIKTRGQQVTLRCSSQSGHNTVSWYQQALGQGPQFIFQYYREEENGRGNFPPRFSGLQFPNYSSELNVNALELDDSALYLCASSVGQGFEYEQYFGPGTRLTVT.

J is TRBJ2-2 and V is TRBV28, with D possibly being TRBD2 (8 bases). V was shortened by 5 bases and J by 7 bases, with 23 bases between the two germline ends. The CDR3 contains 17 residues. Germline V gene lookup returns CDR1 MDHEN and CDR2 SYDVKM. The CDR3 here is CASSDRAAGVVIGELFF. CDR3 bases: TGTGCCAGCAGTGACAGGGCAGCGGGAGTAGTGATCGGGGAGCTGTTTTTT.

V usage is TRBV28 and J usage is TRBJ1-2, with D tentatively TRBD1 (5 bases). This CDR3 has 12 amino acids. Germline CDR1 is MDHEN and CDR2 is SYDVKM. V gave up 3 bases and J gave up 4 bases, with 6 bases separating them. The CDR3 loop is CASSFDSYGYTF. The DNA for the CDR3 is TGTGCCAGCAGTTTCGACAGCTATGGCTACACCTTC.

The chain is built from TRBV2 and TRBJ1-1, with a possible D match to TRBD1 (5 bases). There are 14 residues in the CDR3. Germline-derived CDR1 and CDR2 are SNHLY and FYNNEI. Trimming stripped 7 bases from V and 2 bases from J, with 14 bases between. The CDR3 loop reads CASTPRGGNTEAFF. The CDR3 DNA is TGTGCCAGCACTCCGAGGGGAGGAAACACTGAAGCTTTCTTT.

This clone has more than one count but fewer than ten. The chain employs TRBV5-6 and TRBJ2-7; TRBD2 matches at 7 bases. The CDR3 sequence is 14 residues long. CDR1 SGHDT and CDR2 YYEEEE come from the germline V gene. J lost 3 bases, V lost 4 bases, and 7 bases had no gene match. CDR3 amino acids: CASSPLAGVYEQYF. CDR3 DNA: TGTGCCAGCAGCCCACTCGCGGGAGTCTACGAGCAGTACTTC.

The J gene is TRBJ2-4, the V gene TRBV28, with TRBD2 matching over 12 bases. V lost 3 bases to trimming and J lost 8 bases; unmatched junction nucleotides: 2. The CDR3 totals 14 residues. Germline V CDR1 and CDR2: MDHEN, SYDVKM. The CDR3 DNA is TGTGCCAGCAGTTTGACTAGCGGGGGTGACATTCAGTACTTC. This gives the protein CASSLTSGGDIQYF.

The chain combines TRBV9 with TRBJ2-1; D is ambiguous. Germline CDR1 is SGDLS and CDR2 is YYNGEE. This CDR3 has 15 residues. V lost 0 bases, J lost 0 bases, and 7 bases lay in between. CDR3 coding DNA: TGTGCCAGCAGCGTAGAATTGAGCTCCTACAATGAGCAGTTCTTC. Its translation is CASSVELSSYNEQFF.

This chain uses TRBV7-9 with TRBJ1-6; tentative D call: TRBD1 (6 bases). CDR3 size: 15 residues. Deletions cut 7 bases from V and 7 bases from J, with 17 bases between. Germline V gives CDR1 SEHNR, CDR2 FQNEAQ (reference sequence). In DNA form, the CDR3 reads TGTGCCAGCACCATAGGACAGCAACCGAATTCACCCCTCCACTTT. Translating gives CASTIGQQPNSPLHF.

The J gene is TRBJ1-1, the V gene TRBV21-1; the D call in the table, TRBD1, was not verified against the DNA. TRBV21-1 is a documented pseudogene. The CDR3 runs 15 residues. The CDR3 DNA reads TGTGCCAGCAGCAAAGCGGAGAGGGGGCTCACTGAAGCTTTCTTT. Its protein product is CASSKAERGLTEAFF.

The rearrangement uses TRBV19 and TRBJ1-1; 7 bases are shared with TRBD1. The CDR3 spans 15 residues. Germline loops: CDR1 LNHDA, CDR2 SQIVND (reference sequence). J gave up 0 bases and V 5 bases, and 6 bases lay outside the gene matches. The CDR3 is CASSLQTGLNTEAFF. CDR3 nucleotide sequence: TGTGCCAGTAGTCTTCAGACAGGGTTGAACACTGAAGCTTTCTTT.

This sequence joins TRBV5-4 and TRBJ2-5; D not resolved. V shed 5 bases and J shed 2 bases, with 10 bases lying between them. There are 13 residues in the CDR3. The V gene's germline CDR1 is SGHNT and CDR2 YYREEE (reference sequence). The CDR3 loop is CASSDERQETQYF. CDR3 DNA: TGTGCCAGCAGTGACGAGCGACAAGAGACCCAGTACTTC.

The chain couples TRBV5-4 to TRBJ2-2, with unresolved D. Germline V gene sequence: CDR1 SGHNT, CDR2 YYREEE (reference sequence). Trimming took off 0 bases at V and 7 bases at J, with 10 bases between the two ends. The CDR3 totals 14 residues. The CDR3 DNA is TGTGCCAGCAGCTTGGCGGCTAGAGGCGGGGAGCTGTTTTTT. Its protein is CASSLAARGGELFF.

This clone showed up just once. The rearrangement uses TRBV7-6 and TRBJ1-3; D is unclear. The CDR3 is 15 amino acids. V lost 0 bases to trimming and J lost 2 bases, with 8 bases between them. Germline CDR1 reads SGHVS; CDR2 reads FNYEAQ. CDR3 DNA: TGTGCCAGCAGCTTAGCGTCGAGGACTGGAAACACCATATATTTT. It translates to CASSLASRTGNTIYF.

The chain recombines TRBV5-1 with TRBJ1-4; 8 positions agree with TRBD1. The CDR3 contains 15 residues. The germline V gene encodes CDR1 SGHRS and CDR2 YFSETQ. V lost 4 bases to trimming and J lost 4 bases; unmatched junction nucleotides: 6. CDR3 bases: TGCGCCAGCAGCGACCAGGGGGCTTATAATGAAAAACTGTTTTTT. It yields the protein CASSDQGAYNEKLFF.

The chain has TRBV3-1 (or the pseudogene TRBV3-2) and TRBJ2-7, with D uncertain. The CDR3 runs 15 residues. V was cut by 0 bases and J by 0 bases, with 9 bases left in between. CDR1 is LGHDT, CDR2 YNNKEL, per germline (reference sequence). CDR3 DNA sequence: TGTGCCAGCAGCCAAGATCTCCTAAACTCCTACGAGCAGTACTTC. Encoded protein: CASSQDLLNSYEQYF.

This clone has a handful of counts. This chain joins TRBV5-1 and TRBJ1-5; TRBD1 might be the D (6 bases). Germline CDR1 is SGHRS and CDR2 is YFSETQ. Between the trimmed V and J ends, which lost 3 bases and 4 bases, there was a span of 20 bases. This CDR3 region has 17 residues. This CDR3 is CASSWGGAQGLNQPQHF. CDR3 DNA sequence: TGCGCCAGCAGCTGGGGGGGAGCGCAGGGGTTAAATCAGCCCCAGCATTTT.

The chain couples TRBV7-9 to TRBJ1-1; 7 positions agree with TRBD1. CDR1 is SEHNR and CDR2 is FQNEAQ in the germline V gene (reference sequence). The V gene end was trimmed by 1 base and the J gene end by 4 bases; junction bases not matched to a gene: 6. This CDR3 region has 15 residues. CDR3 nucleotide sequence: TGTGCCAGCAGCTTAGTGTACAGGGGCGGCACTGAAGCTTTCTTT. Translating gives CASSLVYRGGTEAFF.

This clone was counted a few times. The CDR3: CASSGGQVDRRDEKLFF. The DNA for the CDR3 is TGTGCCAGCAGCGGCGGACAGGTGGACCGGCGAGATGAAAAACTGTTTTTT. The rearrangement joins TRBV9 to TRBJ1-4, with 7 bases that match TRBD1. This CDR3 contains 17 residues. Germline values: CDR1 SGDLS, CDR2 YYNGEE. With 3 bases clipped from V and 6 bases from J, the junction kept 14 bases outside the gene matches.

The J gene is TRBJ2-2, the V gene TRBV7-8; TRBD2 agrees at 11 bases. This CDR3 has 17 amino acids. Germline CDR1 reads SGHVS; CDR2 reads FQNEAQ. J gave up 6 bases and V 5 bases, and 11 bases lay outside the gene matches. The CDR3 DNA reads TGTGCCAGCAGCCGGAAACGACTAGCGGGATTCGCCGGGGAGCTGTTTTTT. This sequence encodes CASSRKRLAGFAGELFF.

The V gene is TRBV29-1, the J gene TRBJ1-2, with a possible D match to TRBD1 (5 bases). V lost 6 bases to trimming and J lost 4 bases, with 18 bases between them. This CDR3 is 14 amino acids long. Germline loops: CDR1 SQVTM, CDR2 ANQGSEA. Here the CDR3 DNA reads TGCAGCGTCCCCCTTGGGCAGGGTCGCTATGGCTACACCTTC. It is translated as CSVPLGQGRYGYTF.

The V gene is TRBV14, the J gene TRBJ1-2; no clear D. The V end lost 2 bases, the J end lost 4 bases, and 26 bases lay between the germline ends. The V gene's germline CDR1 is SGHDN and CDR2 FVKESK. The CDR3 contains 19 residues. The CDR3 DNA reads as TGTGCCAGCAGCCAATCGTTCGATCCTACCGGGAGACAAGGCTATGGCTACACCTTC. Its translation is CASSQSFDPTGRQGYGYTF.